The 17 T cell receptor beta chains in this list originate from one sample, sequenced in a study of blood T cell repertoires in COVID-19. Data came from immunoSEQ multiplex PCR; TCRdb stores just in-frame clones and leaves some out. The sample lists some 200,000 clones, 65% to 90% occurring once. The material sequenced was peripheral blood. The receptors were sampled from a woman in her 70s with COVID-19, enrolled during active disease.

The genes are TRBV5-1 and TRBJ1-6; TRBD1 is a possible D gene (5 bases). This CDR3 region has 14 residues. With 5 bases removed from V and 7 bases from J, the gap between germline ends came to 13 bases. Germline V gene data show CDR1 as SGHRS and CDR2 as YFSETQ. In DNA, the CDR3 is TGCGCCAGCAGTCAGGGTGCATCGAATTCACCCCTCCACTTT. Residues: CASSQGASNSPLHF.

The chain links TRBV7-2 to TRBJ2-7; 10 nucleotides agree with TRBD2. This CDR3 is 16 amino acids long. V trimming: 5 bases; J trimming: 7 bases; junction bases outside the gene matches: 14. Germline assignment: CDR1 SGHTA and CDR2 FQGNSA. DNA for the CDR3: TGTGCCAGCAGCAGAATTATCAGCGGGAGGGCCGAGGAGCAGTACTTC. Protein product: CASSRIISGRAEEQYF. The full variable domain, completed using reference TRBV7-2 and TRBJ2-7, is GAGVSQSPSNKVTEKGKDVELRCDPISGHTALYWYRQSLGQGLEFLIYFQGNSAPDKSGLPSDRFSAERTGGSVSTLTIQRTQQEDSAVYLCASSRIISGRAEEQYFGPGTRLTVT.

About this clone: One junction end does not reproduce the germline sequence, and a read error may be involved. The CDR3 DNA is TGTGCCAGCACCTTAAGAATGGGAGGTCGGGCTGAAGCTTTCTTT. It translates to CASTLRMGGRAEAFF. This chain joins TRBV7-9 and TRBJ1-1; D ambiguous. The CDR3 has 15 residues. CDR1 and CDR2 from the germline V gene are SEHNR and FQNEAQ (reference sequence).

This CDR3 reads CASSLGTTVNTGELFF. The CDR3 region has the DNA TGTGCCAGCAGCTTAGGGACTACTGTGAACACCGGGGAGCTGTTTTTT. This chain connects TRBV7-8 to TRBJ2-2, with D perhaps TRBD2 (6 bases). The CDR3 consists of 16 residues. V lost 1 base and J 1 base, leaving 10 bases between the germline ends. The germline gives CDR1 SGHVS, CDR2 FQNEAQ.

The chain links TRBV2 to TRBJ1-3, with no clear D. Germline V gene sequence: CDR1 SNHLY, CDR2 FYNNEI. The ends were cut back, 4 bases at V and 1 base at J, with 23 bases in the middle. The CDR3 spans 19 residues. DNA of the CDR3: TGTGCCAGCAGTGGTGACCAAGATTCAAGCCGACTATCTGGAAACACCATATATTTT. It codes for CASSGDQDSSRLSGNTIYF.

The chain recombines TRBV5-4 with TRBJ2-2, with a tentative D call TRBD2 (5 bases). The CDR3 is made up of 16 amino acids. V lost 4 bases and J 2 bases, leaving 15 bases between the germline ends. Germline loops: CDR1 SGHNT, CDR2 YYREEE (reference sequence). CDR3 DNA sequence: TGTGCCAGCAGCCATGGACGGGATAGAAACACCGGGGAGCTGTTTTTT. As protein: CASSHGRDRNTGELFF.

V usage is TRBV5-8 and J usage is TRBJ1-1; possibly TRBD1 for D (6 bases). The CDR3 runs 15 residues. CDR1 is SGHTS and CDR2 is YDEGEE in the germline V gene. The V and J ends lost 5 bases and 3 bases respectively, with 17 bases between them. Here the CDR3 DNA reads TGTGCCAGCAGTTCTCCCGGGACAAAACACACTGAAGCTTTCTTT. This translates into CASSSPGTKHTEAFF. The full variable domain, completed using reference TRBV5-8 and TRBJ1-1, is EAGVTQSPTHLIKTRGQQATLRCSPISGHTSVYWYQQALGLGLQFLLWYDEGEERNRGNFPPRFSGRQFPNYSSELNVNALELEDSALYLCASSSPGTKHTEAFFGQGTRLTVV.

CDR3 coding DNA: TGCAGCGTTGATGGACTGAACAATGAGCAGTTCTTC. Amino acid sequence: CSVDGLNNEQFF. The chain employs TRBV29-1 and TRBJ2-1; a possible D gene is TRBD2 (5 bases). The germline gives CDR1 SQVTM, CDR2 ANQGSEA. The CDR3 is made up of 12 amino acids. V lost 3 bases, J lost 5 bases, and 8 bases lay in between.

This chain uses TRBV7-2 with TRBJ1-3, with D maybe TRBD1 (5 bases). Trimming cost V 3 bases and J 4 bases, with 7 bases left between them. From germline, CDR1 is SGHTA and CDR2 FQGNSA. The CDR3 covers 13 residues. The CDR3 DNA sequence: TGTGCCAGCAGCTTTCAGGGCGGAAACACCATATATTTT. It encodes CASSFQGGNTIYF.

J is TRBJ1-1 and V is TRBV12-5; possibly TRBD1 for D (6 bases). V was shortened by 6 bases and J by 1 base, with 15 bases between the two germline ends. The germline gives CDR1 LGHNT, CDR2 FRNRAP. This CDR3 contains 15 residues. Written as DNA, the CDR3 is TGTGCTAGTGGACCGGACAGTTCGTGGAACACTGAAGCTTTCTTT. Its translation is CASGPDSSWNTEAFF.

This clone was detected a few times. The V and J genes are TRBV6-4 and TRBJ1-1, with TRBD1 matching 8 bases. Germline V gene data show CDR1 as MRHNA and CDR2 as SNTAGT. V shed 2 bases, J shed 7 bases, and the junction held 3 bases outside the gene matches. This CDR3 spans 13 amino acids. The DNA for the CDR3 is TGTGCCAGCAGTGACCCTGACAGGGGTGAAGCTTTCTTT. Amino acids: CASSDPDRGEAFF.

This chain joins TRBV5-1 and TRBJ2-5; the match to TRBD2 covers 10 bases. CDR1 and CDR2 from the germline V gene are SGHRS and YFSETQ. This CDR3 comprises 17 residues. V lost 4 bases and J lost 5; bases outside the gene matches: 14. The chain's CDR3 is CASSTGASGRFRETQYF. The CDR3 nucleotides are TGCGCCAGCAGCACCGGCGCTAGCGGGAGATTCAGGGAGACCCAGTACTTC.

The CDR3 protein is CASSAQQRSYGYTF. The CDR3, as DNA: TGTGCCAGCAGTGCCCAGCAGCGGTCCTATGGCTACACCTTC. The chain is built from TRBV25-1 and TRBJ1-2; D is unclear. The V end lost 4 bases, the J end lost 4 bases, and 13 bases lay between the germline ends. The germline CDR1 and CDR2 sequences are MGHDK and SYGVNS. This CDR3 is built from 14 residues.

The V and J genes are TRBV20-1 and TRBJ1-1; D remains unclear. The V end lost 3 bases, the J end lost 2 bases, and 16 bases lay between the germline ends. CDR3 length equals 15 residues. Germline values: CDR1 DFQATT, CDR2 SNEGSKA (reference sequence). The CDR3 bases are TGCAGTGCTAGTAATCTGGCGCGGGTCAACACTGAAGCTTTCTTT. Its protein product is CSASNLARVNTEAFF.

This clone was picked up a small number of times. This chain connects TRBV5-1 to TRBJ1-2; possible D gene TRBD1, 5 bases. Trimming took off 2 bases at V and 6 bases at J, with 14 bases between the two ends. Germline-derived CDR1 and CDR2 are SGHRS and YFSETQ. The length of the CDR3 is 14 residues. CDR3 bases: TGCGCCAGCAGCTTAATAGGCAGGGTGGATGGCTACACCTTC. Residues: CASSLIGRVDGYTF.

The CDR3 DNA is TGTGCCAGCAGCAGCCTTGCGGGGGTAGAGACCCAGTACTTC. It codes for CASSSLAGVETQYF. V is TRBV21-1 and J is TRBJ2-5; TRBD2, as called in the table, went unchecked against the DNA. TRBV21-1 counts as a pseudogene. This CDR3 spans 14 amino acids.

The chain links TRBV6-5 to TRBJ2-7; the match to TRBD1 covers 7 bases. The trim removed 7 bases at V and 2 bases at J, leaving 8 bases unmatched. This CDR3 is 14 amino acids long. Germline lookup yields CDR1 MNHEY and CDR2 SVGAGI. The CDR3 spells CASNRPQGAYEQYF. CDR3 nucleotides: TGTGCCAGCAACCGACCCCAGGGGGCCTACGAGCAGTACTTC.